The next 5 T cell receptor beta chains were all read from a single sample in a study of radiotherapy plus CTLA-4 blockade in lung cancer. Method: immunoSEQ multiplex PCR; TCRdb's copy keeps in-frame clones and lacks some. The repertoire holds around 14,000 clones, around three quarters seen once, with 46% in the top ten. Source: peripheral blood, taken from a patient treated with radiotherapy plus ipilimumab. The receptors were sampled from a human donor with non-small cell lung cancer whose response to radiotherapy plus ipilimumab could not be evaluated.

The CDR3 DNA follows: TGTGCCAGCAGCGTACATTACACCTACAATGAGCAGTTCTTC. Protein: CASSVHYTYNEQFF. The chain has TRBV9 and TRBJ2-1; D is ambiguous. The CDR3 runs 14 residues. Trimming cost V 1 base and J 2 bases, with 7 bases left between them. Germline V gene lookup returns CDR1 SGDLS and CDR2 YYNGEE.

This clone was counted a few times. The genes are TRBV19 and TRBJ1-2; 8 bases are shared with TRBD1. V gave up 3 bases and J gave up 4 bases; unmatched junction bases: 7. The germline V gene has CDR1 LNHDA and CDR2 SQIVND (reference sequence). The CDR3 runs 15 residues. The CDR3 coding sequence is TGTGCCAGTAGTATTTGGCAGGGGGCAGGCTATGGCTACACCTTC. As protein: CASSIWQGAGYGYTF.

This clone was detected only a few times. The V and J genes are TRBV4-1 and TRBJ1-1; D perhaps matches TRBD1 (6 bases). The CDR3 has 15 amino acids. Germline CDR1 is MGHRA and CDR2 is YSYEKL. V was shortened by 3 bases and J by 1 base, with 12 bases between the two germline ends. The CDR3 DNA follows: TGCGCCAGCAGCCAGGGTCCAGGGGCGAACACTGAAGCTTTCTTT. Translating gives CASSQGPGANTEAFF.

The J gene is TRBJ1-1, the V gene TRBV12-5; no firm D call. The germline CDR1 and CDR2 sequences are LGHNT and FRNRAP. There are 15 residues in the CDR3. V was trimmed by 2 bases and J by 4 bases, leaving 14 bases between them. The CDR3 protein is CASGLRTGSGTEAFF. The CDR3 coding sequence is TGTGCTAGTGGTTTGAGGACCGGGAGCGGCACTGAAGCTTTCTTT.

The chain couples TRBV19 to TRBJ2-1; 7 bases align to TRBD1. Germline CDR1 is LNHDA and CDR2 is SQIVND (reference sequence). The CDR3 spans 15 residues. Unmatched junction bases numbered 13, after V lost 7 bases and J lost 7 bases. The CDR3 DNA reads TGTGCCAGTATACCCAGACAGGGTGGTGTGAATGAGCAGTTCTTC. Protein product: CASIPRQGGVNEQFF.